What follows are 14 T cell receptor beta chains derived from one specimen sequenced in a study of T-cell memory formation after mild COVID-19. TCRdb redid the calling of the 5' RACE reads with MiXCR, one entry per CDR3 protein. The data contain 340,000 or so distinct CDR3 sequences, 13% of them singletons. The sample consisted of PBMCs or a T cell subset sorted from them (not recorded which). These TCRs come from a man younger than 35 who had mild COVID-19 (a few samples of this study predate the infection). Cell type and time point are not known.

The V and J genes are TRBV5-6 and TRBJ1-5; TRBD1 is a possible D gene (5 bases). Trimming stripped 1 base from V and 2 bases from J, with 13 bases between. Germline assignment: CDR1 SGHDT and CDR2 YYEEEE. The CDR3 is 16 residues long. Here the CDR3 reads CASSLRWGYGNQPQHF. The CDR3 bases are TGTGCCAGCAGCTTGCGCTGGGGCTATGGCAATCAGCCCCAGCATTTT.

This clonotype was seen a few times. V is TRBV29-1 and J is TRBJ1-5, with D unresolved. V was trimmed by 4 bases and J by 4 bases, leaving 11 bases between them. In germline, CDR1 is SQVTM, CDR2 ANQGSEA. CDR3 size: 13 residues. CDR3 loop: CSVGKGRNQPQHF. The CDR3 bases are TGCAGCGTTGGTAAGGGCCGGAATCAGCCCCAGCATTTT. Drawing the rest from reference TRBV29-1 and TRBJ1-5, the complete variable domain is SAVISQKPSRDICQRGTSLTIQCQVDSQVTMMFWYRQQPGQSLTLIATANQGSEATYESGFVIDKFPISRPNLTFSTLTVSNMSPEDSSIYLCSVGKGRNQPQHFGDGTRLSIL.

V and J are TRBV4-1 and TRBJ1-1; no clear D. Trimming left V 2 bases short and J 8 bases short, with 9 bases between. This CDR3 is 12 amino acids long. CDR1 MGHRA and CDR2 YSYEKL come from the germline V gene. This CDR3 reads CASSQSPLEAFF. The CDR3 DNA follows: TGCGCCAGCAGCCAAAGTCCCCTGGAAGCTTTCTTT.

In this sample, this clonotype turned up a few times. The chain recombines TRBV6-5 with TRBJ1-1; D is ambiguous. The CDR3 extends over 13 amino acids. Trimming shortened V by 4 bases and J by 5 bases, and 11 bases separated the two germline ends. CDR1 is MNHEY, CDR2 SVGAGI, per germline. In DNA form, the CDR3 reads TGTGCCAGCAGTTCCCCCATGGGGACTGAAGCTTTCTTT. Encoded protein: CASSSPMGTEAFF.

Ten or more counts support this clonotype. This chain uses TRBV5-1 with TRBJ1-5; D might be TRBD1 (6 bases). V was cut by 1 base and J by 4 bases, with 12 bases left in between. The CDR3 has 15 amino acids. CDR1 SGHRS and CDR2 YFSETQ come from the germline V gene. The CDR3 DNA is TGCGCCAGCAGCTTGACCCTGGACAGTAATCAGCCCCAGCATTTT. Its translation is CASSLTLDSNQPQHF.

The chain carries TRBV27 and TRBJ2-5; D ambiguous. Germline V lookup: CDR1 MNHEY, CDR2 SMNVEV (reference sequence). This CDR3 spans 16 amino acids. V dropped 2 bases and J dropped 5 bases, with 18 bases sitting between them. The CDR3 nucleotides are TGTGCCAGCAGTTTAAGGTTCGGCTTCGGCAGGGAGACCCAGTACTTC. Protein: CASSLRFGFGRETQYF.

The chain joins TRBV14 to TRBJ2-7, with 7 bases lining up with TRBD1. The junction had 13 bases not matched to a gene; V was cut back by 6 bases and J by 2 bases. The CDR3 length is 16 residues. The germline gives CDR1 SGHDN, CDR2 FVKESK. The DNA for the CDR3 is TGTGCCAGCAGAAATCCTCCGGGACAGCGACCCTACGAGCAGTACGTC. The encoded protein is CASRNPPGQRPYEQYV.

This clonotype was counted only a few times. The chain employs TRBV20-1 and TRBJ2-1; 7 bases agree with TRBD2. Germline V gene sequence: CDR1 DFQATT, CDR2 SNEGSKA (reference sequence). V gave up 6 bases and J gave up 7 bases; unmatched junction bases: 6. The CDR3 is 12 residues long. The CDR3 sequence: CSALGLGNEQFF. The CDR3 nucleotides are TGCAGTGCCCTAGGACTAGGTAATGAGCAGTTCTTC.

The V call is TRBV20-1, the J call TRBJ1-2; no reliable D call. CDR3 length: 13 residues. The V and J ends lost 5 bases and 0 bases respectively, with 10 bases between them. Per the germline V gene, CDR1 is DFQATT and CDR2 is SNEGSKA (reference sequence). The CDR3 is CSAGADANYGYTF. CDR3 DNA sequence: TGCAGTGCTGGTGCCGATGCTAACTATGGCTACACCTTC.

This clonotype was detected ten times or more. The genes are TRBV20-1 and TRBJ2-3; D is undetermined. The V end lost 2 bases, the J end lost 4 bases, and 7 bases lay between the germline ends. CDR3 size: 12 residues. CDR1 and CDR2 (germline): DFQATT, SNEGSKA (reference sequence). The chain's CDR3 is CSARNSADTQYF. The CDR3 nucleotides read TGCAGTGCTAGAAATTCGGCAGATACGCAGTATTTT.

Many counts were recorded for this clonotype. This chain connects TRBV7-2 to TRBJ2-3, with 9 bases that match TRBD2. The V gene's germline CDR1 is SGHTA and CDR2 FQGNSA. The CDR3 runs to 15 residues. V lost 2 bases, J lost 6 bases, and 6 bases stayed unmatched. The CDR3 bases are TGTGCCAGCAGCTTAAAAGCGCGGGGGGGCGATACGCAGTATTTT. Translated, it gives CASSLKARGGDTQYF.

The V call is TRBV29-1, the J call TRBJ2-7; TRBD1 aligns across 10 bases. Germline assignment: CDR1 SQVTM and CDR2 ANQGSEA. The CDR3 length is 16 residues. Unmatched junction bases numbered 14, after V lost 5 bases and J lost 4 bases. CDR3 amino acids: CSVSPPPGQGTYEQYF. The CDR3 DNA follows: TGCAGCGTTTCTCCTCCACCGGGACAGGGGACTTACGAGCAGTACTTC.

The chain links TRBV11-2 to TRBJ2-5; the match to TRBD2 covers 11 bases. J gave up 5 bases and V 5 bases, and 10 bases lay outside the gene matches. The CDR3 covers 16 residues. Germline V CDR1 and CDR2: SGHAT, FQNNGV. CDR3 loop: CASSPTTSGAWETQYF. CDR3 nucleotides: TGTGCCAGCAGCCCAACGACTAGCGGGGCGTGGGAGACCCAGTACTTC.

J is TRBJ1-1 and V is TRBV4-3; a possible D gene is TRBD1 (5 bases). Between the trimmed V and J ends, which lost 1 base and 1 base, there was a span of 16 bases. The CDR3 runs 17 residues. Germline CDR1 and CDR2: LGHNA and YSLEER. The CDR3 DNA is TGCGCCAGCAGCCAAGCTCGAGGGGTGCAGGGGAACACTGAAGCTTTCTTT. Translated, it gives CASSQARGVQGNTEAFF.